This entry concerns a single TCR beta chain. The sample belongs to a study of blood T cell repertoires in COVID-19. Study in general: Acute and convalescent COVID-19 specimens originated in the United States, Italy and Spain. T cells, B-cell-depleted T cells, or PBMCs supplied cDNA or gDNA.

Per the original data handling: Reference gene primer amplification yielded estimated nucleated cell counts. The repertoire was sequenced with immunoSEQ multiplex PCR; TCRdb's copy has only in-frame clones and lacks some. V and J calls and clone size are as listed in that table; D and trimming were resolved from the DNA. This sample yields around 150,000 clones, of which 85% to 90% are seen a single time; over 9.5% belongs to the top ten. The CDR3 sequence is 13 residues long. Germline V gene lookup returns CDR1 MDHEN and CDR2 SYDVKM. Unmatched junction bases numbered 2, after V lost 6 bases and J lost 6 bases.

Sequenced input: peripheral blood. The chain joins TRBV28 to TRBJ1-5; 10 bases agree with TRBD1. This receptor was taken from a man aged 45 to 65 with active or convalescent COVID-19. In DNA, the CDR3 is TGTGCCAGCAGCGACAGGGGGCGTCAGCCCCAGCATTTT. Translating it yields CASSDRGRQPQHF.